Below, one T cell receptor beta chain is given with its context. What it binds is not known. This specimen belongs to a study of T-cell memory formation after mild COVID-19. The study, taken as a whole, reports: Clones contracting across day 15 to 85 had a balanced CD4/CD8 profile; later expanding clones leaned CD4+.

MiXCR, run by TCRdb on the 5' RACE reads, gives a single entry per CDR3 protein. The sample includes 150,000 to 200,000 distinct CDR3 sequences, around a third of them seen just once. The CDR3 contains 15 residues. V shed 6 bases and J 6 bases; nucleotides not matched to a gene: 9. The source material was PBMCs or a T cell subset sorted from them (not recorded which). This TCR came from an adult woman who had mild COVID-19 (a few samples of this study predate the infection). Cell type and time point are not known. The chain combines TRBV12-3 or TRBV12-4 with TRBJ2-2; 8 bases are shared with TRBD2. CDR3 loop: CASSAGGKSAGELFF. The DNA for the CDR3 is TGTGCCAGCAGCGCGGGGGGCAAGAGCGCCGGGGAGCTGTTTTTT.